This T cell receptor (beta chain) stems from a study of cytomegalovirus exposure and HLA in healthy donors. Data came from immunoSEQ multiplex PCR; TCRdb stores just in-frame clones and leaves some out. Of roughly 140,000 clones detected, approximately 91% appear once; the ten largest clones hold around 3.4%. V trimming: 6 bases; J trimming: 7 bases; junction bases outside the gene matches: 9. This CDR3 region has 15 residues. CDR1 and CDR2 from the germline V gene are MNHEY and SVGAGI. This receptor was identified in a woman younger than 30 in good health and CMV-seropositive. Material: PBMCs. This chain links TRBV6-5 with TRBJ2-5; TRBD2 aligns across 12 bases. CDR3 DNA: TGTGCCAGCAGAAGCCTAGCGGGAGGGCCTGGGACCCAGTACTTC. This encodes CASRSLAGGPGTQYF.